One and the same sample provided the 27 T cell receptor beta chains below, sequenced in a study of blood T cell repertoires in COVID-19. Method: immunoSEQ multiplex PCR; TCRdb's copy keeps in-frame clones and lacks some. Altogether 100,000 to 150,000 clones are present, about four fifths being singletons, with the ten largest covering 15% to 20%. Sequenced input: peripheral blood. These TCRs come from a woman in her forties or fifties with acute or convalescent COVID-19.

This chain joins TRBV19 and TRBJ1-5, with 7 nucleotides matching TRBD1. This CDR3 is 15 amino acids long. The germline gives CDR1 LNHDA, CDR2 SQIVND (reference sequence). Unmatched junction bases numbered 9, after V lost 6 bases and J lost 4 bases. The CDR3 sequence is CASSPAGGRNQPQHF. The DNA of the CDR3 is TGTGCCAGTAGCCCCGCAGGGGGGAGAAATCAGCCCCAGCATTTT. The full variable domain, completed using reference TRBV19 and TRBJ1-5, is DGGITQSPKYLFRKEGQNVTLSCEQNLNHDAMYWYRQDPGQGLRLIYYSQIVNDFQKGDIAEGYSVSREKKESFPLTVTSAQKNPTAFYLCASSPAGGRNQPQHFGDGTRLSIL.

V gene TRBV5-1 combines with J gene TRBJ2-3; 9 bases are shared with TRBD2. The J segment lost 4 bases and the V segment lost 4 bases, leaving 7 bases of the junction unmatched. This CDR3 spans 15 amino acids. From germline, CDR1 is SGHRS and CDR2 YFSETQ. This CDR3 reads CASSLSSGEADTQYF. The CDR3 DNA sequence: TGCGCCAGCAGCCTGTCTAGCGGGGAAGCAGATACGCAGTATTTT.

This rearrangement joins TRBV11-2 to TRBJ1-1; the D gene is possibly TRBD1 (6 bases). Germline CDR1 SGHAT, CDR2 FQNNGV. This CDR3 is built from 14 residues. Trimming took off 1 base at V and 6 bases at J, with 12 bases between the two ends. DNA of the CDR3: TGTGCCAGCAGCTTAGGTACAGGGATGCCTGAAGCTTTCTTT. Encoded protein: CASSLGTGMPEAFF.

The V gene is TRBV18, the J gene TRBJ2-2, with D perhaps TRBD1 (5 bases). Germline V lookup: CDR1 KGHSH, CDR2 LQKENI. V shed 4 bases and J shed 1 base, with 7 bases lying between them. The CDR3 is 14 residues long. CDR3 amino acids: CASSLTGNTGELFF. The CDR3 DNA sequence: TGTGCCAGCTCACTTACAGGGAACACCGGGGAGCTGTTTTTT.

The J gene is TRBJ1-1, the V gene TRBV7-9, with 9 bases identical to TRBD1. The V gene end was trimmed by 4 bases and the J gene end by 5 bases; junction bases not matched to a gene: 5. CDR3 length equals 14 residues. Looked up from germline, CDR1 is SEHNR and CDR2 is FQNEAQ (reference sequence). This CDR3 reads CASSSGQGSTEAFF. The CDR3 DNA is TGTGCCAGCAGCTCGGGACAGGGTTCGACTGAAGCTTTCTTT.

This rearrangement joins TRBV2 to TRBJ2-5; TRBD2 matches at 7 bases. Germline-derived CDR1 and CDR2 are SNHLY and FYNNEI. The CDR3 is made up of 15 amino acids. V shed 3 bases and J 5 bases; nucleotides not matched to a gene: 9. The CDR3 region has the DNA TGTGCCAGCAGTGAGGGGGGGGGATTGGCTGAGACCCAGTACTTC. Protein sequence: CASSEGGGLAETQYF.

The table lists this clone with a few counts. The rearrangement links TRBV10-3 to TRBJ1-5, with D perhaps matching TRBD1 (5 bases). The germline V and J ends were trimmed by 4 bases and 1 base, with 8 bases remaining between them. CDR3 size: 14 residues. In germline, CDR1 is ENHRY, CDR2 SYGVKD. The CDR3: CAISVDSSNQPQHF. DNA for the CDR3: TGTGCCATCAGTGTCGACAGCAGCAATCAGCCCCAGCATTTT.

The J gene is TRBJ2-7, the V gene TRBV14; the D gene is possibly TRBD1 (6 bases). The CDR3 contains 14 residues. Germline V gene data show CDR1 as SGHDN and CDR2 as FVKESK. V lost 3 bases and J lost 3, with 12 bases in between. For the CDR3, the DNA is TGTGCCAGCAGCCACTACAGGGCCGTCTACGAGCAGTACTTC. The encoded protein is CASSHYRAVYEQYF.

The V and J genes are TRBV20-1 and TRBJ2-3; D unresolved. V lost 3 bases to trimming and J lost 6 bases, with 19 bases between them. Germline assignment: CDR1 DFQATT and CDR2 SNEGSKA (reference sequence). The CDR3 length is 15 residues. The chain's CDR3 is CSASPTERLVDTQYF. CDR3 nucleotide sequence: TGCAGTGCTAGTCCCACGGAGAGACTGGTGGATACGCAGTATTTT.

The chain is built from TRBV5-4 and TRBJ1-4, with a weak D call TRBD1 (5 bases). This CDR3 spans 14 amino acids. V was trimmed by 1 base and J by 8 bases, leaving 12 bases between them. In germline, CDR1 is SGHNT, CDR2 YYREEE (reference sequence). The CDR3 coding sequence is TGTGCCAGCAGCTTGTCAGGGATAGAGGAAAAACTGTTTTTT. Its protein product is CASSLSGIEEKLFF.

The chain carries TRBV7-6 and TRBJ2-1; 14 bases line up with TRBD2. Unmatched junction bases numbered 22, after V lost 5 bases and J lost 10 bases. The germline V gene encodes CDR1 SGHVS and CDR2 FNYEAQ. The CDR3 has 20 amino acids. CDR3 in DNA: TGTGCCAGCAGCCCAAGATACCTACTGACTAGCGGGGGGGCAAGGGAAGAGCAGTTCTTC. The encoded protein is CASSPRYLLTSGGAREEQFF.

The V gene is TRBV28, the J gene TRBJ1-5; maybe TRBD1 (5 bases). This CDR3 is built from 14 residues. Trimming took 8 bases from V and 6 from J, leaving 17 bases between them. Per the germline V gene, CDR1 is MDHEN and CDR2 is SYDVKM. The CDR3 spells CASGGDLKRQPQHF. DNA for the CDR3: TGTGCCAGCGGCGGGGACCTCAAACGTCAGCCCCAGCATTTT.

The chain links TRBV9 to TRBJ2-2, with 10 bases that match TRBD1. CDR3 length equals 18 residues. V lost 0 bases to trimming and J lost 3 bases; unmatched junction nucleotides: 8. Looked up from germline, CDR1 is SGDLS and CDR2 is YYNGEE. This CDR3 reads CASSVAGGTGAHTGELFF. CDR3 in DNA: TGTGCCAGCAGCGTAGCGGGGGGGACAGGGGCTCACACCGGGGAGCTGTTTTTT. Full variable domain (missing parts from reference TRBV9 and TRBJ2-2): DSGVTQTPKHLITATGQRVTLRCSPRSGDLSVYWYQQSLDQGLQFLIQYYNGEERAKGNILERFSAQQFPDLHSELNLSSLELGDSALYFCASSVAGGTGAHTGELFFGEGSRLTVL.

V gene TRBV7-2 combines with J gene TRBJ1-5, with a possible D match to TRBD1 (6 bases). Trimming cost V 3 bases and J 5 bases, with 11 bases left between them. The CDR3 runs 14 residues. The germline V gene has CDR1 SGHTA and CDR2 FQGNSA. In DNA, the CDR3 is TGTGCCAGCAGCTTCCTGTCAGGGGATCAGCCCCAGCATTTT. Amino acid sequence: CASSFLSGDQPQHF.

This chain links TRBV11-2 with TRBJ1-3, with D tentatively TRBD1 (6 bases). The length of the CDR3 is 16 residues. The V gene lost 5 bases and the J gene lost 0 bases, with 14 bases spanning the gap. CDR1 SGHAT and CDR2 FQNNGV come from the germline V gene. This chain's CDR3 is CASSITGSFSGNTIYF. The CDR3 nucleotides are TGTGCCAGCAGCATAACAGGGTCCTTCTCTGGAAACACCATATATTTT.

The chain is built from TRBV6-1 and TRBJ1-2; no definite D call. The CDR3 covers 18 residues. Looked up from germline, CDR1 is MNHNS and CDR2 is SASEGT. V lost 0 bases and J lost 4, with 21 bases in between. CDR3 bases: TGTGCCAGCAGTGAAGCCCGTCCACCTTTAACTAGTGGCTATGGCTACACCTTC. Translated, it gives CASSEARPPLTSGYGYTF.

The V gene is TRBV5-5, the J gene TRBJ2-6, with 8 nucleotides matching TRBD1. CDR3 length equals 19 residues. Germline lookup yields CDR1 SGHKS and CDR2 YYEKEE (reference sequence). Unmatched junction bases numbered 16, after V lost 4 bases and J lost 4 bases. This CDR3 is CASSLVPGQDPLGANVLTF. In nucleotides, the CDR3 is TGTGCCAGCAGCCTAGTCCCGGGACAGGATCCCCTCGGGGCCAACGTCCTGACTTTC.

In DNA form, the CDR3 reads TGTGCCAGCAGTCCGAGACAGGGGAGGATCGAAAAACTGTTTTTT. Protein sequence: CASSPRQGRIEKLFF. V is TRBV27 and J is TRBJ1-4; 8 bases align to TRBD1. Germline assignment: CDR1 MNHEY and CDR2 SMNVEV (reference sequence). CDR3 length: 15 amino acids. V lost 5 bases to trimming and J lost 8 bases; unmatched junction nucleotides: 10.

The CDR3 protein is CASRGQANHNSPLHF. The CDR3 DNA reads as TGTGCCAGCAGGGGACAGGCAAATCATAATTCACCCCTCCACTTT. The chain recombines TRBV6-5 with TRBJ1-6, with 8 bases lining up with TRBD1. J gave up 5 bases and V 6 bases, and 6 bases lay outside the gene matches. This CDR3 is built from 15 residues. CDR1 is MNHEY, CDR2 SVGAGI, per germline.

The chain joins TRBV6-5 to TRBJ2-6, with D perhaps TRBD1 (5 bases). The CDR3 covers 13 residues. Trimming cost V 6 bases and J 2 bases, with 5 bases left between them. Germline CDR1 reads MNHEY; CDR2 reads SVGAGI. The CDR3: CASRGPGANVLTF. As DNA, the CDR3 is TGTGCCAGCAGGGGGCCTGGGGCCAACGTCCTGACTTTC.

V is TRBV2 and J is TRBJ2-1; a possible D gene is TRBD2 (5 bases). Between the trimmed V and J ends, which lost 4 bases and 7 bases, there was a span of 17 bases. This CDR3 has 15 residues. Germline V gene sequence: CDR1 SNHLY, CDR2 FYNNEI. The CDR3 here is CASSGSGGGRNEQFF. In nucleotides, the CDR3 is TGTGCCAGCAGTGGTTCTGGTGGTGGGAGAAATGAGCAGTTCTTC.

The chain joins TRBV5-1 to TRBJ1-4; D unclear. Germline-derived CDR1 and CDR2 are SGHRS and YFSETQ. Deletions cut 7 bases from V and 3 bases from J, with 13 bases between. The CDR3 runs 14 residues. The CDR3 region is CASGAGIANEKLFF. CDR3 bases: TGCGCCAGCGGAGCGGGAATAGCTAATGAAAAACTGTTTTTT.

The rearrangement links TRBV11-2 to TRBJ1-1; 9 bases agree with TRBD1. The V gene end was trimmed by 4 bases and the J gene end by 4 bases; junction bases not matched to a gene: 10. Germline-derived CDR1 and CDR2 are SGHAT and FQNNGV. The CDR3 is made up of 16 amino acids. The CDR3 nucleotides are TGTGCCAGCAGCTCCTCAGGACAGGGGAAAGGCACTGAAGCTTTCTTT. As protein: CASSSSGQGKGTEAFF.

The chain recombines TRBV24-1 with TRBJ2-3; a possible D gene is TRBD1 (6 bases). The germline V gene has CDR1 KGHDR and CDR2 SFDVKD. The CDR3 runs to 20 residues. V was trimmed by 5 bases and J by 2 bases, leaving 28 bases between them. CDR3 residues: CATSVPPRQVNARNTDTQYF. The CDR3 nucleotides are TGTGCCACCAGTGTTCCCCCGCGACAGGTCAACGCGAGGAACACAGATACGCAGTATTTT.

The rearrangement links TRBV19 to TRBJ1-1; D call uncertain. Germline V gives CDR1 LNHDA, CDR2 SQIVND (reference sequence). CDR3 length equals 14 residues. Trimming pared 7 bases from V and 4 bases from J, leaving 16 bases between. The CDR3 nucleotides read TGTGCCAGTAAGCCCCGTGGGGAGACCACTGAAGCTTTCTTT. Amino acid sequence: CASKPRGETTEAFF.

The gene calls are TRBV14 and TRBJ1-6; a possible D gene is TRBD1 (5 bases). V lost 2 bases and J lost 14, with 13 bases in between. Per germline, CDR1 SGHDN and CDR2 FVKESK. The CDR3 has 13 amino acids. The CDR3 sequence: CASSQSAEGALHF. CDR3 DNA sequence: TGTGCCAGCAGCCAATCTGCGGAAGGGGCCCTCCACTTT.

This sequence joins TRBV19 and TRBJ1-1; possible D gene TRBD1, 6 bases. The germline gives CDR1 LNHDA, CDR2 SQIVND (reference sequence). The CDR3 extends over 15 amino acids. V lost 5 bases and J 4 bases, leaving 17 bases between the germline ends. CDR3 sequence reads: CASSSYRRGGTEAFF. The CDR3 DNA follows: TGTGCCAGTAGTTCTTATCGGAGGGGGGGCACTGAAGCTTTCTTT.